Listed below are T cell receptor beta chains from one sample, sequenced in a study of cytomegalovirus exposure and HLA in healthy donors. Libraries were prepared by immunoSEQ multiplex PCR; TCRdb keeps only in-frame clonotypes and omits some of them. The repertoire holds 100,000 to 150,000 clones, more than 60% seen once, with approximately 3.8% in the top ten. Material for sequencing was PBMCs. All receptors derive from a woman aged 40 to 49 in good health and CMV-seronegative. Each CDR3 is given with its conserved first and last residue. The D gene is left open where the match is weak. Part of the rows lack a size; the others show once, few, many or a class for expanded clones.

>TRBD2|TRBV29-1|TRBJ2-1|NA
CSVLGLATNEQFF
TGCAGCGTTCTGGGACTAGCAACGAATGAGCAGTTCTTC
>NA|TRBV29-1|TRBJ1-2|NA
CSVEVARASGYTF
TGCAGCGTTGAGGTAGCCAGGGCGAGTGGCTACACCTTC
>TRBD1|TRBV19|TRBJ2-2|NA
CASSLTGGNTGELFF
TGTGCCAGTAGCCTTACAGGGGGTAACACCGGGGAGCTGTTTTTT
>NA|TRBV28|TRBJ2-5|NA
CASSLRPGGPAQETQYF
TGTGCCAGCAGTTTACGGCCGGGGGGCCCCGCTCAAGAGACCCAGTACTTC
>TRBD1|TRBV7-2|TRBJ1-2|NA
CASSASADRVSGYTF
TGTGCCAGCAGCGCATCGGCCGACAGGGTGTCTGGCTACACCTTC
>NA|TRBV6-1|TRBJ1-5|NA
CASSAFSTGNQPQHF
TGTGCCAGCAGTGCCTTCTCAACAGGAAATCAGCCCCAGCATTTT
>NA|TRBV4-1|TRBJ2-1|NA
CASSQGTDGYNEQFF
TGCGCCAGCAGCCAAGGGACAGACGGCTACAATGAGCAGTTCTTC
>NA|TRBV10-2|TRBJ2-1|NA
CASSELESEQFF
TGCGCCAGCAGTGAGCTGGAGTCCGAGCAGTTCTTC
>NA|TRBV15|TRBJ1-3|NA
CATSRDGRPARNTIYF
TGTGCCACCAGCAGGGACGGGAGGCCAGCTAGAAACACCATATATTTT
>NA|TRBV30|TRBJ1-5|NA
CAWDSREGQPQHF
TGTGCCTGGGACAGTAGGGAGGGGCAGCCCCAGCATTTT
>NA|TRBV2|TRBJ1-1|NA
CASTDVAEAFF
TGTGCCAGCACTGACGTAGCTGAAGCTTTCTTT
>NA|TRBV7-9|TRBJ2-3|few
CASSLMAGSTDTQYF
TGTGCCAGCAGCTTAATGGCGGGGAGCACAGATACGCAGTATTTT
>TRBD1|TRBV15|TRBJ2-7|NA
CATSRDKGRGREQYF
TGTGCCACCAGCAGAGATAAGGGCAGGGGGCGTGAGCAGTACTTC
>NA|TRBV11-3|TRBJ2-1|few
CASSFQETSYNEQFF
TGTGCCAGCAGCTTCCAGGAAACGTCCTACAATGAGCAGTTCTTC
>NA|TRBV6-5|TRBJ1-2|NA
CASSSLRYGYTF
TGTGCCAGCAGCAGTTTACGTTATGGCTACACCTTC
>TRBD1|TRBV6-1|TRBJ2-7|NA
CASREGTGAYEQYF
TGTGCCAGCAGGGAAGGGACAGGGGCCTACGAGCAGTACTTC
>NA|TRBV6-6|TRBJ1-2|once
CASSYWANGYGYTF
TGTGCCAGCAGTTACTGGGCTAATGGTTACGGCTACACCTTC
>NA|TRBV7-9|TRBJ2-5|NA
CASSRETRQETQYF
TGTGCCAGCAGCCGAGAAACGAGACAAGAGACCCAGTACTTC
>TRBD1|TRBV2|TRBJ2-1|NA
CASSDGTGLHNEQFF
TGTGCCAGCAGTGATGGGACAGGGCTCCACAATGAGCAGTTCTTC
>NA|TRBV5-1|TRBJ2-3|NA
CASSLGHTDTQYF
TGCGCCAGCAGCTTGGGTCACACAGATACGCAGTATTTT
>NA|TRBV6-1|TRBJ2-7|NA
CASTPARAGRYEQYF
TGTGCCAGCACCCCCGCCCGGGCAGGGAGGTACGAGCAGTACTTC
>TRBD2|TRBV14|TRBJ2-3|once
CASSPPVIMGGYTDTQYF
TGTGCCAGCAGCCCCCCCGTGATCATGGGGGGGTACACAGATACGCAGTATTTT
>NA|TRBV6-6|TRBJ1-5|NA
CASRELTGNQPQHF
TGTGCCAGCAGAGAACTAACAGGGAATCAGCCCCAGCATTTT
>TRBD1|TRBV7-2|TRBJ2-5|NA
CASSFTGGEETQYF
TGTGCCAGCAGCTTCACAGGGGGAGAAGAGACCCAGTACTTC
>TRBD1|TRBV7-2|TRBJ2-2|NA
CASSLTGPNTGELFF
TGTGCCAGCAGCTTGACAGGGCCGAACACCGGGGAGCTGTTTTTT
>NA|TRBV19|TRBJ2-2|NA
CASSIFISEGTGELFF
TGTGCCAGTAGTATCTTTATTAGCGAGGGCACCGGGGAGCTGTTTTTT
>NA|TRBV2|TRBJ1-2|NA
CASSRGPNYGYTF
TGTGCCAGCAGCAGGGGCCCAAACTATGGCTACACCTTC
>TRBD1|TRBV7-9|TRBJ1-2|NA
CASSWDRGYYGYTF
TGTGCCAGCAGTTGGGACAGGGGATACTATGGCTACACCTTC
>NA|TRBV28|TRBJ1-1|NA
CASSSDTQGPTNTEAFF
TGTGCCAGCAGTAGCGATACACAGGGACCAACGAACACTGAAGCTTTCTTT
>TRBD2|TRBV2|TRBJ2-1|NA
CASSEAGLVINEQFF
TGTGCCAGCAGTGAAGCGGGACTAGTAATCAATGAGCAGTTCTTC
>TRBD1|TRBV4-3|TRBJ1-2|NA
CASSQDDDRGRLVGYGYTF
TGCGCCAGCAGCCAAGATGACGACAGGGGGCGGCTCGTCGGCTATGGCTACACCTTC
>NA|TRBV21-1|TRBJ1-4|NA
CASSKIGARGEKLFF
TGTGCCAGCAGCAAAATTGGGGCCCGGGGGGAAAAACTGTTTTTT
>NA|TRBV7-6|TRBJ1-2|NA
CASSFGEDGYTF
TGTGCCAGCAGCTTCGGGGAAGATGGCTACACCTTC
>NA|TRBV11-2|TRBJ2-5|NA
CASTRRIETQYF
TGTGCCAGCACCCGGAGGATAGAGACCCAGTACTTC
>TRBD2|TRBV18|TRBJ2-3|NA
CASSPGLAGGREGDTQYF
TGTGCCAGCTCACCGGGACTAGCGGGAGGGCGCGAAGGAGATACGCAGTATTTT
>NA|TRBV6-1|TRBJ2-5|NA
CATSPGKGWETQYF
TGTGCCACTTCCCCCGGGAAAGGGTGGGAGACCCAGTACTTC
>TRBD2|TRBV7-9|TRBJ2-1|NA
CSSSLTSGRFEQFF
TGTTCCAGCAGCTTAACTAGCGGGAGATTTGAGCAGTTCTTC
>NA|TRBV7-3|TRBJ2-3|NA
CASSFQTRSDTQYF
TGTGCCAGCAGCTTCCAGACTAGATCAGATACGCAGTATTTT
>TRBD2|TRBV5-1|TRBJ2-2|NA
CASRGLADANTGELFF
TGCGCCAGCAGGGGACTAGCGGACGCGAACACCGGGGAGCTGTTTTTT
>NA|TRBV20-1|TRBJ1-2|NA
CSAAGQTRATF
TGCAGTGCTGCCGGACAGACACGGGCCACCTTC